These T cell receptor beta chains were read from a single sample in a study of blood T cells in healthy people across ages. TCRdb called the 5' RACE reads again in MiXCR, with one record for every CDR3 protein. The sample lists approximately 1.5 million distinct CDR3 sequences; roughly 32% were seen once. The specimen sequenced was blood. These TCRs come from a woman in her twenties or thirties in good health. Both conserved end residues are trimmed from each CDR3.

ASRTALNTEAF | TRBV28
ASRLSGISTDTQY | TRBV28
ASSLEATREQF | TRBV9
ASSSWSGEKLF | TRBV7-9
ASSQAGTGEAYEQY | TRBV4-1
ASGLLATDTQY | TRBV7-9
ASSGGLGQLNTGELF | TRBV9
ASSWASGGDEQF | TRBV13
ATAGLKGNTEAF | TRBV10-3
ASSVRSGGTLETQY | TRBV9
ASSYRTTGYQETQY | TRBV6-5
ASSVGLADSYEQY | TRBV9
SARERIMGGNQPQH | TRBV20-1
ASSAAGEGTEAF | TRBV12-3/TRBV12-4
ATSREGSGSETQY | TRBV15
SSILTRETQYNEQF | TRBV20-1
ASSLGFGTYEQY | TRBV7-6
SAYRQGAVNTEAF | TRBV20-1
ASSYSAGGGKNIQY | TRBV6-5
ASRQRETQY | TRBV6-5
SAGRQASNQPQH | TRBV20-1
ASSGQKNIQY | TRBV2
ASSRRLTFGTDTQY | TRBV4-1
ASSPPGRVNEQY | TRBV3-1
ASSGPGSGPNQPQH | TRBV2
ASSSLAGPGNEQF | TRBV7-3
ASSVEGEVGRPYEQY | TRBV9
ASSQDYGLADKNTQY | TRBV4-2
ASTTGAAEQF | TRBV12-3/TRBV12-4
ASSEGTSERTDTQY | TRBV5-1
SARVTRLGTDTQY | TRBV20-1
ASSQVYAYNEQF | TRBV14
ASSPSGTDNNEQF | TRBV28
ASNPTGMGETQY | TRBV9
ASSLAPYSADTQY | TRBV5-1
SVEDRGQNNEQF | TRBV29-1
SASKTKSYNEQF | TRBV20-1
ASSNLGVLSNYLGENTEAF | TRBV21-1
ASSAGGQSYNEQF | TRBV9
ASSQDRLAGADTQY | TRBV4-1
AISETTTGAGDYT | TRBV10-3
ASSFTGTGDEQY | TRBV12-3/TRBV12-4